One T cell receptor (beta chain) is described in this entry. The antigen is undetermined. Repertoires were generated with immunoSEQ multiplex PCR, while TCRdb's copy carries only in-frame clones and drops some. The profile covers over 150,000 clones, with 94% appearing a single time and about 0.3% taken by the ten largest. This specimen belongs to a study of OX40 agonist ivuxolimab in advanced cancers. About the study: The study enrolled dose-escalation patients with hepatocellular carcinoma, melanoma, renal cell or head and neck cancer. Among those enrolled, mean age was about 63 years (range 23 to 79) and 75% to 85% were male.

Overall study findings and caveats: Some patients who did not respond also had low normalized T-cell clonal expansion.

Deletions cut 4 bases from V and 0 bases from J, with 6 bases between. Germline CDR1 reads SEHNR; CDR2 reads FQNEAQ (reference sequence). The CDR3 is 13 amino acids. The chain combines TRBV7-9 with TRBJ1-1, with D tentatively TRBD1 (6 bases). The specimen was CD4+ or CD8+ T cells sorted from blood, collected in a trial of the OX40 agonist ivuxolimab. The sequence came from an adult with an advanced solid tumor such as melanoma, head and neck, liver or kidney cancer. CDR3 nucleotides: TGTGCCAGCAGCTGGGGGCTGAACACTGAAGCTTTCTTT. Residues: CASSWGLNTEAFF.